Below, 14 T cell receptor beta chains from the same sample are listed, as sequenced in a study of cytomegalovirus exposure and HLA in healthy donors. This PCR relied on a set of 60 Vbeta primers and 13 Jbeta primers. The protocol was immunoSEQ multiplex PCR, while the TCRdb copy is restricted to in-frame clones and leaves out a portion. The sample comprises roughly 150,000 clones, about 74% of which are singletons, and around 1.7% rests with the top ten. The sequencing sample was made of PBMCs. These receptors all stem from a woman aged 40 to 49 in good health and CMV-seronegative.

The J gene is TRBJ2-5, the V gene TRBV10-3; 8 bases are a match to TRBD1. Gene TRBJ2-7 matches the end of the DNA better, so the J call may be wrong. Germline V gene data show CDR1 as ENHRY and CDR2 as SYGVKD. The CDR3 consists of 14 residues. The CDR3 bases are TGTGCCATCAGTGAAGGACAGGGCCGCTACGAGCAGTACTTC. It translates to CAISEGQGRYEQYF.

This chain connects TRBV19 to TRBJ2-2; 8 bases are shared with TRBD2. Germline CDR1 reads LNHDA; CDR2 reads SQIVND (reference sequence). With 5 bases clipped from V and 2 bases from J, the junction kept 4 bases outside the gene matches. The CDR3 length is 15 residues. The CDR3 is CASSWGTRNTGELFF. Written as DNA, the CDR3 is TGTGCCAGTAGTTGGGGGACTAGAAACACCGGGGAGCTGTTTTTT.

V and J are TRBV10-1 and TRBJ2-3; D is possibly TRBD1 (5 bases). V lost 6 bases and J lost 2, with 12 bases in between. Looked up from germline, CDR1 is WNHNN and CDR2 is SYGVQD (reference sequence). The CDR3 covers 14 residues. CDR3 amino acids: CASSGHGYTDTQYF. CDR3 nucleotide sequence: TGCGCCAGCAGCGGACACGGTTACACAGATACGCAGTATTTT.

The chain joins TRBV5-1 to TRBJ1-1; D is undetermined. V lost 2 bases and J lost 0, with 8 bases in between. CDR1 SGHRS and CDR2 YFSETQ come from the germline V gene. The CDR3 contains 14 residues. CDR3 DNA sequence: TGCGCCAGCAGCTTCCAGATCATGAACACTGAAGCTTTCTTT. Its translation: CASSFQIMNTEAFF.

V usage is TRBV5-1 and J usage is TRBJ2-5; unclear D gene. CDR1 is SGHRS, CDR2 YFSETQ, per germline. This CDR3 contains 14 residues. Trimming took off 1 base at V and 1 base at J, with 8 bases between the two ends. The CDR3 protein is CASSLRAPQETQYF. CDR3 nucleotide sequence: TGCGCCAGCAGCTTGCGAGCCCCCCAAGAGACCCAGTACTTC.

The genes are TRBV6-5 and TRBJ2-1; 8 nucleotides match TRBD1. CDR1 and CDR2 (germline): MNHEY, SVGAGI. With V trimmed by 4 bases and J by 7 bases, 6 bases remained unmatched. The CDR3 has 14 amino acids. The CDR3 is CASSSFDRGNEQFF. CDR3 DNA sequence: TGTGCCAGCAGTTCCTTCGACAGGGGAAATGAGCAGTTCTTC.

This chain connects TRBV2 to TRBJ1-1; the D is unclear. Germline CDR1 is SNHLY and CDR2 is FYNNEI. V dropped 8 bases and J dropped 4 bases, with 11 bases sitting between them. The CDR3 loop spans 12 amino acids. CDR3 sequence (DNA): TGTGCCAGCCACACAGAGGGCACTGAAGCTTTCTTT. The encoded protein is CASHTEGTEAFF.

The chain carries TRBV10-3 and TRBJ1-2; possibly TRBD1 for D (5 bases). The V and J ends lost 6 bases and 2 bases respectively, with 13 bases between them. This CDR3 contains 14 residues. CDR1 is ENHRY and CDR2 is SYGVKD in the germline V gene. The CDR3 DNA sequence: TGTGCCATCAGACCGACAGACAGCAACTATGGCTACACCTTC. Translated: CAIRPTDSNYGYTF.

The chain recombines TRBV2 with TRBJ2-2; D is unclear. Germline values: CDR1 SNHLY, CDR2 FYNNEI. Trimming cost V 7 bases and J 6 bases, with 21 bases left between them. This CDR3 comprises 16 residues. CDR3 nucleotides: TGTGCCAGCACAGTCCTACCCGGGTTTGCCGCCGGGGAGCTGTTTTTT. Translation: CASTVLPGFAAGELFF.

The V call is TRBV28, the J call TRBJ1-2, with 9 positions matching TRBD1. With V trimmed by 5 bases and J by 3 bases, 7 bases remained unmatched. The CDR3 consists of 15 residues. Germline V gives CDR1 MDHEN, CDR2 SYDVKM. The CDR3 DNA follows: TGTGCCAGCAGTCCCGGGACAGGGTTGGACTATGGCTACACCTTC. This sequence encodes CASSPGTGLDYGYTF.

The chain joins TRBV19 to TRBJ1-5; 8 bases are a match to TRBD1. Germline V CDR1 and CDR2: LNHDA, SQIVND (reference sequence). There are 14 residues in the CDR3. Losses at the gene ends were 6 bases for V and 7 bases for J; bases not matched to a gene: 8. The CDR3 sequence is CASSPDRGGQPQHF. CDR3 nucleotides: TGTGCCAGTAGCCCAGACAGGGGAGGACAGCCCCAGCATTTT.

This chain links TRBV28 with TRBJ1-3, with D unclear. Germline V gene data show CDR1 as MDHEN and CDR2 as SYDVKM. V was pared by 1 base and J by 0 bases, with 10 bases between. The CDR3 length is 16 residues. In DNA form, the CDR3 reads TGTGCCAGCAGTTTATCTGGCAGAATCTCTGGAAACACCATATATTTT. Its translation: CASSLSGRISGNTIYF.

V gene TRBV5-4 combines with J gene TRBJ1-1, with D possibly being TRBD1 (6 bases). The CDR3 totals 15 residues. Trimming left V 4 bases short and J 4 bases short, with 17 bases between. In germline, CDR1 is SGHNT, CDR2 YYREEE (reference sequence). CDR3 in amino acids: CASSQKQGWSTEAFF. Here the CDR3 DNA reads TGTGCCAGCAGCCAAAAACAGGGCTGGAGCACTGAAGCTTTCTTT.

This clone came up a few times. The chain is built from TRBV6-1 and TRBJ2-7, with D unresolved. V lost 4 bases and J 0 bases, leaving 16 bases between the germline ends. The CDR3 extends over 16 amino acids. From germline, CDR1 is MNHNS and CDR2 SASEGT. CDR3 protein: CASSAMGRISSYEQYF. CDR3 DNA: TGTGCCAGCAGTGCGATGGGCAGGATCAGCTCCTACGAGCAGTACTTC.